This TCR beta chain originates from a study of CD8 T cells in ankylosing spondylitis. TCRdb re-called the 5' RACE reads with MiXCR, one entry per CDR3 protein. The profile covers some 130,000 distinct CDR3 sequences, with about 13% appearing a single time and 2.5% to 3.5% taken by the ten largest. This clonotype has only one observation. One base away lies a much larger clone, so this may be a sequencing read error. The specimen was blood, either unsorted or a sorted T cell fraction (not recorded which). The receptor comes from a female donor with ankylosing spondylitis or in good health (not recorded which).

The CDR3 loop reads CASSKEYQEAQYF. In nucleotides, the CDR3 is TGCGCCAGCAGCAAAGAGTACCAAGAGGCCCAGTACTTC. The J gene is TRBJ2-5, the V gene TRBV5-1; D call uncertain. The CDR3 has 13 residues. In germline, CDR1 is SGHRS, CDR2 YFSETQ.